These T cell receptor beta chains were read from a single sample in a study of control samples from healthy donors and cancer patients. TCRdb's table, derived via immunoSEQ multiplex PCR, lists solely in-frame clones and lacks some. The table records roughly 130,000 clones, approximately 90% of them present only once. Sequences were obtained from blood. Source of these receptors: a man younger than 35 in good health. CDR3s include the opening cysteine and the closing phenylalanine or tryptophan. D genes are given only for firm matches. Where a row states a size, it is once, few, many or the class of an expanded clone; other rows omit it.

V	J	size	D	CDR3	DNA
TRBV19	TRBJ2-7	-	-	CASSVTELYEQYF	TGTGCCAGTAGTGTGACGGAACTCTACGAGCAGTACTTC
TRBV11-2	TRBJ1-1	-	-	CASSLDRRLNTEAFF	TGTGCCAGCAGCTTAGACCGACGATTGAACACTGAAGCTTTCTTT
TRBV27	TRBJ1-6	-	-	CASTQGPNSPLHF	TGTGCCAGCACACAGGGACCGAATTCACCCCTCCACTTT
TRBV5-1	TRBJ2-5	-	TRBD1	CASSFGPQGDETQYF	TGCGCCAGCAGCTTCGGGCCTCAGGGGGACGAGACCCAGTACTTC
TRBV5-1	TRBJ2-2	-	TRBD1	CASSLTGGTGELFF	TGCGCCAGCAGCTTGACAGGGGGCACCGGGGAGCTGTTTTTT
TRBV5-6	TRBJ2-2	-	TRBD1	CASSLSTGGAGTGELFF	TGTGCCAGCAGCTTAAGCACAGGGGGCGCGGGAACCGGGGAGCTGTTTTTT
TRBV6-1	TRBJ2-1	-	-	CASSEIGYNEQFF	TGTGCCAGCAGTGAAATAGGCTACAATGAGCAGTTCTTC
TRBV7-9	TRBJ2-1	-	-	CASRKSLPSSNEQFF	TGTGCCAGCAGGAAAAGTCTACCTTCCTCCAATGAGCAGTTCTTC
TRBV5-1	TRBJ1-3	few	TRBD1	CASSQGQASSGNTIYF	TGCGCCAGCAGCCAGGGACAGGCAAGCTCTGGAAACACCATATATTTT
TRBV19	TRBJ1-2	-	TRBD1	CASSPRGRGYGYTF	TGTGCCAGTAGTCCCAGGGGGCGCGGCTATGGCTACACCTTC
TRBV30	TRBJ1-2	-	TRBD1	CAWSVGQGAYGYTF	TGTGCCTGGAGTGTAGGGCAGGGGGCTTATGGCTACACCTTC
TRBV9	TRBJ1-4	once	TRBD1	CASSVGQGREKLFF	TGTGCCAGCAGCGTAGGACAGGGGAGGGAAAAACTGTTTTTT
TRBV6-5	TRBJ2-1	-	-	CARRLGKGYNEQFF	TGTGCCCGTCGATTGGGCAAAGGGTACAATGAGCAGTTCTTC
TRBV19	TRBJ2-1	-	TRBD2	CASSERGGLNNEQFF	TGTGCCAGTAGTGAGCGGGGGGGCCTCAACAATGAGCAGTTCTTC
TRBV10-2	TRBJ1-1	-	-	CASSDLSSNTEAFF	TGCGCCAGCAGTGATCTGTCTTCTAACACTGAAGCTTTCTTT
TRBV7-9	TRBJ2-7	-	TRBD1	CASSVGQGSSEQYF	TGTGCCAGCAGCGTCGGACAGGGATCAAGCGAGCAGTACTTC
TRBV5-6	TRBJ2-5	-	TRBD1	CASSYGTEETQYF	TGTGCCAGCAGCTACGGGACAGAAGAGACCCAGTACTTC
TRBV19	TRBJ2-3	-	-	CASEGRVTDTQYF	TGTGCCAGTGAAGGGCGGGTCACAGATACGCAGTATTTT
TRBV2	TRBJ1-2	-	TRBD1	CASGWDSYGYTF	TGTGCCAGCGGGTGGGACAGCTATGGCTACACCTTC
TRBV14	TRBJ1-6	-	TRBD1	CASSSTLEGASYNSPLHF	TGTGCCAGCAGCTCCACTCTGGAGGGGGCCTCCTATAATTCACCCCTCCACTTT
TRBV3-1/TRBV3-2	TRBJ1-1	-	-	CASSQVDGLNTEAFF	TGTGCCAGCAGCCAAGTCGACGGCCTGAACACTGAAGCTTTCTTT
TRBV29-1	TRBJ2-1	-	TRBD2	CSVESERGGFHNEQFF	TGCAGCGTTGAATCAGAGCGGGGGGGCTTCCACAATGAGCAGTTCTTC
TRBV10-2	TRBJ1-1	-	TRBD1	CASSPPDRGRGAEAFF	TGCGCCAGCAGTCCTCCCGACAGGGGCCGGGGCGCTGAAGCTTTCTTT
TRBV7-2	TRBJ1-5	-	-	CASSLVGGGNQPQHF	TGTGCCAGCAGCTTAGTGGGGGGGGGCAATCAGCCCCAGCATTTT
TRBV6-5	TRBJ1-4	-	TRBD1	CASSYIRGRFEKLFF	TGTGCCAGCAGTTACATCAGGGGGCGCTTCGAAAAACTGTTTTTT
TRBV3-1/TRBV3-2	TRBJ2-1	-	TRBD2	CASSQDYPPPSGTRDNEQFF	TGTGCCAGCAGCCAAGATTACCCTCCCCCATCCGGGACTAGAGACAATGAGCAGTTCTTC
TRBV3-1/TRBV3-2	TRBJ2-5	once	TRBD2	CASSQPPRGTRETQYF	TGTGCCAGCAGCCAGCCTCCCCGAGGGACTAGAGAGACCCAGTACTTC
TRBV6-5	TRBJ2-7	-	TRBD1	CASSPRGTGAYEQYF	TGTGCCAGCAGTCCCAGGGGGACAGGCGCCTACGAGCAGTACTTC
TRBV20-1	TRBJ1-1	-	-	CSVPQGASAFF	TGCAGTGTACCGCAAGGGGCAAGCGCTTTCTTT
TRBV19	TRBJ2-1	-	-	CASSPSYDSSYNEQFF	TGTGCCAGTAGTCCCTCCTACGACAGCTCCTACAATGAGCAGTTCTTC
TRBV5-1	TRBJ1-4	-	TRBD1	CASRAGTGVEKLFF	TGCGCCAGCAGGGCCGGGACAGGGGTGGAAAAACTGTTTTTT
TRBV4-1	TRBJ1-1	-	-	CASSQPGSVEAFF	TGCGCCAGCAGCCAGCCAGGGTCCGTCGAAGCTTTCTTT
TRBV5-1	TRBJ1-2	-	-	CASSLNSGGYGYTF	TGCGCCAGCAGCTTGAACTCGGGGGGATATGGCTACACCTTC
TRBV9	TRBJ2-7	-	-	CASSAGSSYEQYF	TGTGCCAGCAGCGCGGGTAGCTCCTACGAGCAGTACTTC
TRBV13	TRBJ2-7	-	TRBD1	CASSLGRGTGGHEQYF	TGTGCCAGCAGCTTAGGCAGAGGGACAGGGGGCCACGAGCAGTACTTC
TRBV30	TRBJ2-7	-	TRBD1	CAWSTGQLYEQYF	TGTGCCTGGAGTACGGGACAGCTCTACGAGCAGTACTTC
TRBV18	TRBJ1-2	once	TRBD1	CASSPPQGTNYGYTF	TGTGCCAGCTCACCCCCACAGGGGACTAACTATGGCTACACCTTC